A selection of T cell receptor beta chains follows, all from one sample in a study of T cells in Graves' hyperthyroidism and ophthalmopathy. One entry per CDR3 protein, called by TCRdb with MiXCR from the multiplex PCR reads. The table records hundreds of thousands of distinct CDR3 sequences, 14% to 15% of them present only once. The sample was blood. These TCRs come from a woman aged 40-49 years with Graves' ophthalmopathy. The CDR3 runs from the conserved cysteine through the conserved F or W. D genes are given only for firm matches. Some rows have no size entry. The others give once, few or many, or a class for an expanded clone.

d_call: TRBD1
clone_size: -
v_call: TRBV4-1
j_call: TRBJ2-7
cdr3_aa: CASSPAGQGRPYEQYF
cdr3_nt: TGCGCCAGCAGCCCGGCAGGACAGGGACGACCCTACGAGCAGTACTTC

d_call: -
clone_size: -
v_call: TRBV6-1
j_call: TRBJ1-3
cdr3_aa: CASTRLGTQGNTIYF
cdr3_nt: TGTGCCAGCACCCGGCTCGGGACGCAAGGAAACACCATATATTTT

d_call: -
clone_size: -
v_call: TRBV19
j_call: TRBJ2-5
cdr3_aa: CASSIDRAQETQYF
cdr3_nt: TGTGCCAGTAGTATAGATCGGGCACAGGAGACCCAGTACTTC

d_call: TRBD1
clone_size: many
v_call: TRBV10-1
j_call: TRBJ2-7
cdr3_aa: CASILSSGQGGEQYF
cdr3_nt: TGCGCCAGCATTTTATCTTCGGGACAGGGGGGCGAGCAGTACTTC

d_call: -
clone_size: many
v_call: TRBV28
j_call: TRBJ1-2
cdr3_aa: CASTSTAPVRSYGYTF
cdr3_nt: TGTGCCAGCACCTCTACGGCACCGGTCAGGAGCTATGGCTACACCTTC

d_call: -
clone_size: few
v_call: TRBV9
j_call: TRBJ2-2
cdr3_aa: CASSVDPFNTGELFF
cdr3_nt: TGTGCCAGCAGCGTAGACCCCTTTAACACCGGGGAGCTGTTTTTT

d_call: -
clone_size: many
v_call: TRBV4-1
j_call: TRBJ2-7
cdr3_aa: CASSQGLEQYF
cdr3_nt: TGCGCCAGCAGCCAAGGCCTCGAGCAGTACTTC

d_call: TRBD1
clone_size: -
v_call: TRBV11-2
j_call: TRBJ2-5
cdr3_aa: CASSSSRGQYQETQYF
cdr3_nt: TGTGCCAGCAGCTCATCCCGGGGACAGTATCAAGAGACCCAGTACTTC

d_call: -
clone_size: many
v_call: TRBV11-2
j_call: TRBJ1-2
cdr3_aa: CASSLGAHNGYTF
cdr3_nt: TGTGCCAGCAGCTTAGGGGCCCATAATGGCTACACCTTC

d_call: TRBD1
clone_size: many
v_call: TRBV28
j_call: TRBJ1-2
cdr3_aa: CAIFGQGDGYTF
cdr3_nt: TGTGCCATTTTCGGACAGGGTGATGGCTACACCTTC

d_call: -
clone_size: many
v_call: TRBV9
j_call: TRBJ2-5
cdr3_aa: CASSVDGVTSFSTQYF
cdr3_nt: TGTGCCAGCAGCGTAGATGGGGTAACTAGTTTCTCGACCCAGTACTTC

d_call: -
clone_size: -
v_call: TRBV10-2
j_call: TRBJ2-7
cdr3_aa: CASRYPASYEQYF
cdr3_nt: TGCGCCAGCAGGTATCCAGCCTCCTACGAGCAGTACTTC

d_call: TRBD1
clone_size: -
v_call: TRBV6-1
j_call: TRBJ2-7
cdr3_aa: CASSEYRGRSYEQYF
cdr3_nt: TGTGCCAGCAGTGAATACAGGGGGCGATCCTACGAGCAGTACTTC

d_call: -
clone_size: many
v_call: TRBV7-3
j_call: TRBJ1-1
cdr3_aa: CASSLVVDTEAFF
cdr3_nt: TGTGCCAGCAGCTTAGTGGTCGACACTGAAGCTTTCTTT

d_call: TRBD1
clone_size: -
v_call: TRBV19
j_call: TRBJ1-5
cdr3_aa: CASSVGQVGQPQHF
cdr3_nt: TGTGCCAGTAGTGTCGGACAGGTTGGGCAGCCCCAGCATTTT

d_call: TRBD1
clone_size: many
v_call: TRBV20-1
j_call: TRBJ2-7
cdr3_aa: CSAWSDRGLYEQYF
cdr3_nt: TGCAGTGCTTGGTCGGACAGGGGTCTTTACGAGCAGTACTTC

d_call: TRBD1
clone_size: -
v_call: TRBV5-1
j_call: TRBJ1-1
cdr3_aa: CASSKGQGSDTEAFF
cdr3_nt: TGCGCCAGCAGTAAGGGACAGGGAAGTGACACTGAAGCTTTCTTT

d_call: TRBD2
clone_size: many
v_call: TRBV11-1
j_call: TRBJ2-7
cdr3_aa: CASSKTSGLAGAPYEQYF
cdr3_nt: TGTGCCAGCAGCAAAACCTCGGGACTAGCGGGAGCCCCCTACGAGCAGTACTTC

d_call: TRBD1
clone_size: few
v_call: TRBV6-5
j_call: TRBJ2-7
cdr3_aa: CASSSPSGQGTYEQYF
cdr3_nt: TGTGCCAGCAGTTCCCCATCGGGACAGGGTACCTACGAGCAGTACTTC

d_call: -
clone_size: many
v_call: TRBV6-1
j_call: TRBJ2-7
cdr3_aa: CASGRAHEQYF
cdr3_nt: TGTGCCAGCGGCAGGGCCCACGAGCAGTACTTC

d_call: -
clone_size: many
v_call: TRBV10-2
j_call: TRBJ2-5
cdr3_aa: CASSESTRGETQYF
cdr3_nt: TGCGCCAGCAGTGAGTCGACTAGAGGAGAGACCCAGTACTTC

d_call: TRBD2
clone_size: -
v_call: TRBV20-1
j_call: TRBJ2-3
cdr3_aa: CSAPKGGLGTDTQYF
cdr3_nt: TGCAGTGCCCCCAAGGGGGGACTAGGCACAGATACGCAGTATTTT

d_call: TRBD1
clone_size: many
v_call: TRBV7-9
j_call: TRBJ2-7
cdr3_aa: CASSPTGFHEQYF
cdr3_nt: TGTGCCAGCAGCCCGACAGGGTTCCACGAGCAGTACTTC

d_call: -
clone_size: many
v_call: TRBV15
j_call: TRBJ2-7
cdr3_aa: CATSRDLGVYEQYF
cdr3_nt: TGTGCCACCAGCAGAGATCTGGGGGTCTACGAGCAGTACTTC

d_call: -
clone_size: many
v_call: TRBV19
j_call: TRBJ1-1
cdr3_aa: CASMPRGRGQAFF
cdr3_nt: TGTGCCAGTATGCCGCGGGGCCGGGGGCAAGCTTTCTTT

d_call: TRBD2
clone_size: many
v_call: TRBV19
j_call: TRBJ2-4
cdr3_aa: CASRTGLAGAKNIQYF
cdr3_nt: TGTGCCAGTAGGACGGGACTAGCGGGAGCCAAAAACATTCAGTACTTC

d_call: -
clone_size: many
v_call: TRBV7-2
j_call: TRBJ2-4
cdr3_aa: CASSLVRHGIAKNIQYF
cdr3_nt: TGTGCCAGCAGCTTAGTTAGACATGGGATAGCCAAAAACATTCAGTACTTC

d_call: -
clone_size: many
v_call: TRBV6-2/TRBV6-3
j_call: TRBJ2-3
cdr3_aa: CASSYPSDTQYF
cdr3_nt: TGTGCCAGCAGTTATCCCTCAGATACGCAGTATTTT

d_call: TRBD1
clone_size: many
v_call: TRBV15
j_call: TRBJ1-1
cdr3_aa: CATSADRGEDTEAFF
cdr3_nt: TGTGCCACCAGCGCTGACAGGGGTGAGGACACTGAAGCTTTCTTT

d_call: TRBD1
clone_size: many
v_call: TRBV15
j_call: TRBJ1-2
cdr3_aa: CATSPRHGDRGLYGYTF
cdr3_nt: TGTGCCACCAGCCCTCGACATGGGGACAGGGGGCTCTATGGCTACACCTTC

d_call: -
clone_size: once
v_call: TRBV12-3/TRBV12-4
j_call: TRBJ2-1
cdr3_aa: CASRKSAEGRNEQFF
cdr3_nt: TGTGCCAGCAGGAAATCGGCGGAGGGCCGGAATGAGCAGTTCTTC

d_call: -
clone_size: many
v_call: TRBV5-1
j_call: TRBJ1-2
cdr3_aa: CASSLDGSFYGYTF
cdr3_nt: TGCGCCAGCAGCCTCGACGGATCCTTCTATGGCTACACCTTC

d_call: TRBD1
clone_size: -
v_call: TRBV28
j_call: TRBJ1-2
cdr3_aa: CASRNPGQGYGKVF
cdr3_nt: TGTGCCAGCAGGAATCCGGGACAGGGGTACGGTAAGGTCTTC